This TCR beta chain comes out of a study of T cell responses to AZD1222 COVID-19 vaccine. Study observations and caveats: There were repertoire samples only from the period after the peak T cell response.

Second-dose intervals near 4 or 12 weeks were combined. The method was immunoSEQ multiplex PCR; TCRdb's version includes in-frame clones alone and lacks a portion of them. The sample consists of under 150,000 clones, roughly 92% of them appearing once. To note about this clone: No antigen is known for it.

This TCR was sampled from an adult who received the AZD1222 COVID-19 vaccine. The sample here was peripheral blood, taken 28 days after the second AZD1222 dose.

This chain's CDR3 is CASRTGSAYNEQFF. The CDR3 DNA is TGTGCCAGCAGAACAGGGTCCGCCTACAATGAGCAGTTCTTC. The genes are TRBV27 and TRBJ2-1; possibly TRBD1 for D (6 bases). This CDR3 spans 14 amino acids. V shed 6 bases and J shed 2 bases, with 11 bases lying between them. The germline V gene has CDR1 MNHEY and CDR2 SMNVEV (reference sequence).